Reported below is one T cell receptor beta chain. Its antigen is not identified. Germline-derived CDR1 and CDR2 are SNHLY and FYNNEI. Deletions cut 7 bases from V and 4 bases from J, with 19 bases between. The CDR3 has 15 amino acids. Semi-nested PCR with Nested Universal Primer A followed constant-region reverse priming of full-length variable regions. MiXCR, applied by TCRdb to the 5' RACE reads, yields one record per CDR3 protein. The sample consists of about 40,000 distinct CDR3 sequences, approximately 20% of them appearing once. Findings and limits, study-wide: Larger-cohort validation covered only one TCR beta V-J rearrangement. Greatest tumor Treg TCR overlap was with tumor naive CD4+ cells.

Source material: naive CD4+ T cells sorted from a lymph node. The subset is: naive CD4+ T cells, CD4+CD45RA+CD25-. The rearrangement uses TRBV2 and TRBJ1-2, with D possibly matching TRBD1 (6 bases). This receptor was taken from a female donor with breast cancer. CDR3 in DNA: TGTGCCAGCAACACGTGGGGGGCGTCCGTCTATGGCTACACCTTC. Translation: CASNTWGASVYGYTF.